This is a list of T cell receptor beta chains from one sample in a study of pediatric ulcerative colitis. Assay used: immunoSEQ multiplex PCR; TCRdb lists only in-frame clones, some missing. The sample carries some 15,000 clones, roughly 80% recorded once. Sequencing was carried out using gut tissue. The receptors derive from a boy between 10 and 17 years old who was a control in a study of pediatric ulcerative colitis. CDR3s include the opening cysteine and the closing phenylalanine or tryptophan. The order of the fields is D gene, clone size, J gene, V gene, CDR3 DNA, CDR3 protein. The D gene is left open where the match is weak. Rows give clone size only sometimes, using once, few, many, or a class for an expanded clone.

>TRBD1|.|TRBJ2-1|TRBV28
TGTGCCAGCAGCCCGGGACAGGACTACAATGAGCAGTTCTTC
CASSPGQDYNEQFF
>TRBD2|large|TRBJ2-1|TRBV11-3
TGTGCCAGCAGCTCGCGAACTAGCGGAGTGAACAATGAGCAGTTCTTC
CASSSRTSGVNNEQFF
>.|few|TRBJ2-2|TRBV19
TGTGCCAGTAGTATGCGGGGAGGACCCGGGGAGCTGTTTTTT
CASSMRGGPGELFF
>.|.|TRBJ2-7|TRBV5-4
TGTGCCAGCAGCTTCGGGGCCCTCCAGAGCTCCTACGAGCAGTACTTC
CASSFGALQSSYEQYF
>.|.|TRBJ2-3|TRBV20-1
TGCAGTGCGGGGGACACAGATACGCAGTATTTT
CSAGDTDTQYF
>.|.|TRBJ2-5|TRBV2
TGTGCCAGCAGTGAACGGGGCGCACAAGAGACCCAGTACTTC
CASSERGAQETQYF
>.|.|TRBJ2-3|TRBV5-6
TGTGCCAGCAGCGGACTCGGGGATACGCAGTATTTT
CASSGLGDTQYF
>.|few|TRBJ2-3|TRBV5-6
TGTGCCAGCAGCGTGACTCTCCCCACAGATACGCAGTATTTT
CASSVTLPTDTQYF
>.|.|TRBJ1-4|TRBV10-3
TGTGCCATCAGTGTTTCGGCTAATGAAAAACTGTTTTTT
CAISVSANEKLFF
>.|.|TRBJ2-3|TRBV6-5
TGTGCCAGCAGTTACTCGATGGAAGCGGATACGCAGTATTTT
CASSYSMEADTQYF
>.|.|TRBJ2-7|TRBV21-1
TGTGCCAGCAGCAAAAGCAGCTACGAGCAGTACTTC
CASSKSSYEQYF
>TRBD2|.|TRBJ2-1|TRBV5-6
TGTGCCAGCAGCTTTGAACTAGCGGGAGGCGGGACTTACAATGAGCAGTTCTTC
CASSFELAGGGTYNEQFF
>TRBD2|once|TRBJ2-5|TRBV20-1
TGCAGGGTAGCGGGCCAAGAGACCCAGTACTTC
CRVAGQETQYF
>TRBD2|.|TRBJ2-3|TRBV6-5
TGTGCCAGCAGTTACTCGATGGGGGGGGATACGCAGTATTTT
CASSYSMGGDTQYF
>.|.|TRBJ2-4|TRBV7-6
TGTGCCAGCAGCTTAGTCAGGGTTAAATGCTCCAGGCCAGCCAAAAACATTCAGTACTTC
CASSLVRVKCSRPAKNIQYF
>.|.|TRBJ2-6|TRBV11-2
TGTGCCAGCAGCTTATATTTGGGGGGCCGACACTCTGGGGCCAACGTCCTGACTTTC
CASSLYLGGRHSGANVLTF
>TRBD1|.|TRBJ2-7|TRBV6-5
TGTGCCAGCAGTTCAATTGGACAGGGTGCGTACGAGCAGTACTTC
CASSSIGQGAYEQYF
>.|.|TRBJ2-1|TRBV6-4
TGTGCCAGCAGTGACAGCTCCTACAATGAGCAGTTCTTC
CASSDSSYNEQFF